A single sample gave rise to the 28 T cell receptor beta chains below, sequenced in a study of patients and donors after allogeneic stem cell transplantation. TCRdb re-derived calls from the RT-PCR reads in MiXCR, one entry per CDR3 protein. The table shows about 87,000 distinct CDR3 sequences, with around 5% occurring only once. The sequencing sample was made of blood, either unsorted or a sorted T cell fraction (not recorded which). The receptors were sampled from a human donor who was either an allogeneic HSCT recipient or a stem cell or donor lymphocyte infusion donor (not recorded which). It is not recorded whose cells these are; they may come from a transplant donor.

This clonotype was detected only a few times. This chain links TRBV9 with TRBJ2-1; TRBD2 matches 10 bases. Germline-derived CDR1 and CDR2 are SGDLS and YYNGEE. J lost 2 bases, V lost 4 bases, and 6 bases had no gene match. This CDR3 spans 16 amino acids. The CDR3 here is CASSRKRGGTYNEQFF. CDR3 nucleotide sequence: TGTGCCAGCAGCCGAAAGCGGGGGGGGACCTACAATGAGCAGTTCTTC. The full variable domain, its missing parts supplied by reference TRBV9 and TRBJ2-1, is DSGVTQTPKHLITATGQRVTLRCSPRSGDLSVYWYQQSLDQGLQFLIQYYNGEERAKGNILERFSAQQFPDLHSELNLSSLELGDSALYFCASSRKRGGTYNEQFFGPGTRLTVL.

This clonotype showed up many times. The rearrangement uses TRBV15 and TRBJ1-1; D might be TRBD1 (5 bases). Germline V CDR1 and CDR2: LNHNV, YYDKDF (reference sequence). The CDR3 consists of 15 residues. V lost 8 bases and J lost 1, with 17 bases in between. DNA of the CDR3: TGTGCCACCTGCCGGGACTCCTGGGGGAACACTGAAGCTTTCTTT. Translated: CATCRDSWGNTEAFF.

There are many counts of this clonotype. The chain combines TRBV5-1 with TRBJ2-1; 8 bases agree with TRBD1. With V trimmed by 1 base and J by 6 bases, 6 bases remained unmatched. Germline values: CDR1 SGHRS, CDR2 YFSETQ. The CDR3 length is 15 residues. The CDR3 spells CASSLSTGESNEQFF. The CDR3, as DNA: TGCGCCAGCAGCTTGTCGACAGGGGAGAGCAATGAGCAGTTCTTC.

This clonotype was found many times. The V and J genes are TRBV6-5 and TRBJ1-3, with a weak D call TRBD1 (6 bases). CDR3 size: 16 residues. CDR1 and CDR2 (germline): MNHEY, SVGAGI. V gave up 0 bases and J gave up 4 bases, with 13 bases separating them. The CDR3, as DNA: TGTGCCAGCAGTTACTCGATGGCAGGGGCCGGAAACACCATATATTTT. Translation: CASSYSMAGAGNTIYF.

This clonotype was found many times. The CDR3 DNA sequence: TGTGCCAGCAGTGTGAACTCGGGGGCGCAAGGAAAACTGTTTTTT. Residues: CASSVNSGAQGKLFF. The chain joins TRBV2 to TRBJ1-4; maybe TRBD1 (6 bases). The V and J ends lost 4 bases and 10 bases respectively, with 19 bases between them. Germline V gene lookup returns CDR1 SNHLY and CDR2 FYNNEI. The CDR3 runs to 15 residues.

This clonotype was observed at least ten times. The DNA of the CDR3 is TGTGCCAGCAGTTTTATTTTTTCTGGGGCCAACGTCCTGACTTTC. It encodes CASSFIFSGANVLTF. The V gene is TRBV28, the J gene TRBJ2-6; D unresolved. Germline loops: CDR1 MDHEN, CDR2 SYDVKM. V was shortened by 3 bases and J by 1 base, with 7 bases between the two germline ends. The CDR3 contains 15 residues. Drawing the rest from reference TRBV28 and TRBJ2-6, the complete variable domain is DVKVTQSSRYLVKRTGEKVFLECVQDMDHENMFWYRQDPGLGLRLIYFSYDVKMKEKGDIPEGYSVSREKKERFSLILESASTNQTSMYLCASSFIFSGANVLTFGAGSRLTVL.

The chain employs TRBV12-5 and TRBJ2-5, with 11 positions matching TRBD2. Unmatched junction bases numbered 9, after V lost 5 bases and J lost 7 bases. The CDR3 contains 15 residues. The germline CDR1 and CDR2 sequences are LGHNT and FRNRAP. CDR3 sequence: CASGPSGGFRGTQYF. The CDR3 DNA sequence: TGTGCTAGTGGTCCTAGCGGGGGGTTCCGGGGGACCCAGTACTTC.

In its sample, this clonotype was seen many times. The J gene is TRBJ1-1, the V gene TRBV7-9; D is perhaps TRBD1 (5 bases). Germline V gene lookup returns CDR1 SEHNR and CDR2 FQNEAQ (reference sequence). V lost 8 bases, J lost 1 base, and 17 bases lay in between. This CDR3 contains 15 residues. CDR3 DNA sequence: TGTGCCAGCGATCCCACCAGGGCACAGAACACTGAAGCTTTCTTT. This codes for CASDPTRAQNTEAFF.

Many counts were recorded for this clonotype. The chain employs TRBV14 and TRBJ2-1, with D unresolved. The length of the CDR3 is 11 residues. The germline V gene has CDR1 SGHDN and CDR2 FVKESK. Between the trimmed V and J ends, which lost 4 bases and 4 bases, there was a span of 2 bases. DNA of the CDR3: TGTGCCAGCAGCCGGTACAATGAGCAGTTCTTC. This codes for CASSRYNEQFF.

This clonotype came up many times. The chain links TRBV27 to TRBJ2-7, with TRBD1 identical over 8 bases. J was trimmed by 2 bases and V by 6 bases; bases with no gene match: 9. Germline loops: CDR1 MNHEY, CDR2 SMNVEV (reference sequence). The CDR3 runs to 15 residues. The CDR3: CASSRYRGTTYEQYF. Here the CDR3 DNA reads TGTGCCAGCAGCCGCTACAGGGGGACCACCTACGAGCAGTACTTC.

There are many counts of this clonotype. V usage is TRBV19 and J usage is TRBJ1-1; D is perhaps TRBD1 (5 bases). This CDR3 spans 12 amino acids. V was cut by 1 base and J by 10 bases, with 10 bases left in between. Looked up from germline, CDR1 is LNHDA and CDR2 is SQIVND (reference sequence). The CDR3 sequence is CASSIVGGAAFF. CDR3 DNA sequence: TGTGCCAGTAGTATAGTCGGGGGAGCAGCTTTCTTT.

This clonotype was recorded at least ten times. CDR3 loop: CASSLVQYNEQFF. CDR3 DNA sequence: TGTGCCAGCAGTTTAGTCCAATACAATGAGCAGTTCTTC. The gene calls are TRBV12-3 or TRBV12-4 and TRBJ2-1; D not certain. The V end was cut by 1 base, the J end by 4 bases, with 5 bases between. This CDR3 is built from 13 residues.

This clonotype has at least ten counts. The V gene is TRBV5-1, the J gene TRBJ2-7; 7 bases agree with TRBD1. Germline V gives CDR1 SGHRS, CDR2 YFSETQ. The CDR3 consists of 15 residues. V lost 2 bases to trimming and J lost 5 bases; unmatched junction nucleotides: 10. As DNA, the CDR3 is TGCGCCAGCAGCTTCTCGACAGGGAGCATCAACGAGCAGTACTTC. It codes for CASSFSTGSINEQYF.

This clonotype was picked up many times. The chain carries TRBV20-1 and TRBJ1-6; the match to TRBD1 covers 10 bases. Per germline, CDR1 DFQATT and CDR2 SNEGSKA (reference sequence). The V segment lost 6 bases and the J segment 11 bases; nucleotides outside the gene matches: 7. The CDR3 runs to 13 residues. The CDR3 reads CSANGQGVPPLHF. CDR3 DNA: TGCAGTGCCAACGGACAGGGGGTACCACCCCTCCACTTT.

This clonotype was picked up a small number of times. This chain connects TRBV20-1 to TRBJ2-5, with 12 nucleotides matching TRBD2. The CDR3 has 17 amino acids. V was pared by 2 bases and J by 6 bases, with 13 bases of the junction left unmatched. Germline CDR1 is DFQATT and CDR2 is SNEGSKA (reference sequence). The CDR3 nucleotides are TGCAGTGCTAGAACGAGGGTCGCTAGCGGGGGGGTAAAGACCCAGTACTTC. This sequence encodes CSARTRVASGGVKTQYF.

The chain links TRBV6-5 to TRBJ2-1; D might be TRBD1 or TRBD2, each matching 7 bases. V lost 5 bases, J lost 10 bases, and 12 bases lay in between. Germline assignment: CDR1 MNHEY and CDR2 SVGAGI. There are 12 residues in the CDR3. The DNA of the CDR3 is TGTGCCAGCAGTCCCAGGGGGGGGGAGCAGTTCTTC. Its protein is CASSPRGGEQFF.

This chain links TRBV7-3 with TRBJ2-5; 11 nucleotides align to TRBD2. CDR1 SGHTA and CDR2 FQGTGA come from the germline V gene. The CDR3 contains 15 residues. The V and J ends lost 3 bases and 4 bases, in that order; junction bases with no gene match: 4. This CDR3 reads CASSFSGGAGETQYF. The CDR3 nucleotides are TGTGCCAGCAGCTTTAGCGGGGGGGCCGGAGAGACCCAGTACTTC.

This clonotype came up many times. This sequence joins TRBV28 and TRBJ2-6; 8 bases agree with TRBD1. The CDR3 length is 16 residues. From germline, CDR1 is MDHEN and CDR2 SYDVKM. The trim removed 7 bases at V and 0 bases at J, leaving 5 bases unmatched. The CDR3 DNA is TGTGCCAGCAAGGACAGGGCCTCCTCTGGGGCCAACGTCCTGACTTTC. This codes for CASKDRASSGANVLTF.

This clonotype was picked up many times. In DNA form, the CDR3 reads TGTGCCAGCAGCACAACCGGTCGGCTAGCTGTAACCAAAAACATTCAGTACTTC. Its protein is CASSTTGRLAVTKNIQYF. The chain couples TRBV11-2 to TRBJ2-4; the D gene is possibly TRBD2 (5 bases). Germline CDR1 reads SGHAT; CDR2 reads FQNNGV. CDR3 length: 18 residues. V lost 5 bases to trimming and J lost 2 bases, with 22 bases between them.

This clonotype was observed many times. A read error may explain this, as a much larger clone is one base away. The CDR3 nucleotides are TGTGCCAGCGCCCGAGGGTACGTCGGGAACACTGAAGTTTTCTTT. Residues: CASARGYVGNTEVFF. The chain employs TRBV9 and TRBJ1-1; D is uncertain. Per the germline V gene, CDR1 is SGDLS and CDR2 is YYNGEE. This CDR3 contains 15 residues.

This clonotype has at least ten counts. This chain uses TRBV6-1 with TRBJ1-2; D possibly corresponds to TRBD1 (5 bases). The CDR3 length is 16 residues. Per the germline V gene, CDR1 is MNHNS and CDR2 is SASEGT. V was trimmed by 7 bases and J by 4 bases, leaving 22 bases between them. This CDR3 reads CASNLLTDTILYGYTF. The CDR3 coding sequence is TGTGCCAGCAACCTCCTGACAGACACGATACTCTATGGCTACACCTTC.

V and J are TRBV10-2 and TRBJ2-1, with D possibly TRBD2 on 6 matching bases. The CDR3 extends over 14 amino acids. In germline, CDR1 is WSHSY, CDR2 SAAADI. V was pared by 0 bases and J by 7 bases, with 10 bases between. CDR3 DNA sequence: TGCGCCAGCAGTGAGTCCGGGAGTTCGAATGAGCAGTTCTTC. Protein product: CASSESGSSNEQFF.

This chain connects TRBV11-2 to TRBJ2-1; D possibly uses TRBD1 or TRBD2 (5 bases each). The germline gives CDR1 SGHAT, CDR2 FQNNGV. V was cut by 3 bases and J by 6 bases, with 15 bases left in between. CDR3 length: 15 amino acids. CDR3: CASSFSGTPANEQFF. CDR3 DNA: TGTGCCAGCAGCTTTTCCGGGACCCCAGCCAATGAGCAGTTCTTC.

This clonotype was observed many times. The chain joins TRBV20-1 to TRBJ2-3, with 8 bases matching TRBD2. The CDR3 extends over 15 amino acids. V trimming: 2 bases; J trimming: 4 bases; junction bases outside the gene matches: 8. Germline V lookup: CDR1 DFQATT, CDR2 SNEGSKA (reference sequence). CDR3 DNA sequence: TGCAGTGCTAGATCCCCCGCGGGAGGTGCAGATACGCAGTATTTT. It yields the protein CSARSPAGGADTQYF.

There are many counts of this clonotype. The chain has TRBV7-3 and TRBJ2-3, with no clear D. The V end lost 1 base, the J end lost 6 bases, and 8 bases lay between the germline ends. CDR3 length: 13 residues. Germline V gene sequence: CDR1 SGHTA, CDR2 FQGTGA. CDR3 amino acids: CASSLNQRDTQYF. In DNA form, the CDR3 reads TGTGCCAGCAGCTTAAACCAGCGCGATACGCAGTATTTT.

This chain connects TRBV6-5 to TRBJ1-6; D ambiguous. Deletions cut 0 bases from V and 5 bases from J, with 14 bases between. There are 17 residues in the CDR3. Germline CDR1 is MNHEY and CDR2 is SVGAGI. The CDR3 region has the DNA TGTGCCAGCAGTTACTCCATGTGGGAGGGAGATAATTCACCCCTCCACTTT. Protein sequence: CASSYSMWEGDNSPLHF.

This clonotype has ten or more counts. The rearrangement uses TRBV20-1 and TRBJ2-5; D call uncertain. The germline V gene has CDR1 DFQATT and CDR2 SNEGSKA (reference sequence). The CDR3 is 13 residues long. V was cut by 0 bases and J by 3 bases, with 8 bases left in between. The CDR3 loop reads CSARDLWKETQYF. CDR3 nucleotides: TGCAGTGCTAGAGATCTTTGGAAAGAGACCCAGTACTTC.

This clonotype was detected ten times or more. The chain uses TRBV29-1 and TRBJ2-3, with D perhaps matching TRBD2 (7 bases). The germline V and J ends were trimmed by 8 bases and 2 bases, with 11 bases remaining between them. The germline V gene encodes CDR1 SQVTM and CDR2 ANQGSEA. The CDR3 loop spans 12 amino acids. CDR3 loop: CSSAGATDTQYF. The CDR3 coding sequence is TGCAGCTCCGCGGGGGCCACAGATACGCAGTATTTT.